This is a list of T cell receptor beta chains from one sample in a study of T cell repertoires in cytomegalovirus infection. TCRdb itself ran the reads through MiXCR, one entry per CDR3 protein. The sample contains around 100,000 distinct CDR3 sequences, about 9.5% of which appear only once. Antigens for these TCRs are unknown. Sequencing was carried out using PBMCs, sequenced either directly or after in vitro stimulation (not recorded which). The receptors originated from a human donor in good health (CMV status not recorded). Some clones in this sample may be carry-over from other donors' samples. Both conserved end residues are part of each CDR3. The order of the fields is J gene, D gene, V gene, clone size, CDR3 DNA, CDR3 protein. D genes are given only for firm matches. Clone sizes are given selectively: once, few, many, or a class where the clone is expanded.

J gene: TRBJ2-5; D gene: TRBD2; V gene: TRBV7-6; clone size: NA; CDR3 DNA: TGTGCCAGCAGCTTAGAGCTAGCGGTGGAGACCCAGTACTTC; CDR3 protein: CASSLELAVETQYF
J gene: TRBJ2-5; D gene: TRBD2; V gene: TRBV28; clone size: NA; CDR3 DNA: TGTGCCAGCAGTCTTTGGACTAGCGGGAGGGAGACCCAGTACTTC; CDR3 protein: CASSLWTSGRETQYF
J gene: TRBJ2-7; D gene: TRBD1; V gene: TRBV7-2; clone size: many; CDR3 DNA: TGTGCCAGCAGCTTAATGGGACAGGGCTACGAGCAGTACTTC; CDR3 protein: CASSLMGQGYEQYF
J gene: TRBJ1-2; D gene: TRBD1; V gene: TRBV7-2; clone size: many; CDR3 DNA: TGTGCCAGCAGCTTAGGGGGTTCAGGGGGGTACTATGGCTACACCTTC; CDR3 protein: CASSLGGSGGYYGYTF
J gene: TRBJ2-7; D gene: NA; V gene: TRBV14; clone size: few; CDR3 DNA: TGTGCCAGCGCGTACGGCAGGGCGGGGACCTACGAGCAGTACTTC; CDR3 protein: CASAYGRAGTYEQYF
J gene: TRBJ2-3; D gene: NA; V gene: TRBV12-3/TRBV12-4; clone size: NA; CDR3 DNA: TGTGCCAGCAGCCCGACTTATGGAACGCAGTATTTT; CDR3 protein: CASSPTYGTQYF
J gene: TRBJ2-1; D gene: TRBD2; V gene: TRBV10-2; clone size: many; CDR3 DNA: TGCGCCAGCAGTTGGCCTAGCGGGAGTTCCTACAATGAGCAGTTCTTC; CDR3 protein: CASSWPSGSSYNEQFF
J gene: TRBJ2-1; D gene: TRBD2; V gene: TRBV10-3; clone size: few; CDR3 DNA: TGTGCCATCAGCGTCGTTAGCGGGAAGGGGTTCTTC; CDR3 protein: CAISVVSGKGFF
J gene: TRBJ1-5; D gene: NA; V gene: TRBV7-2; clone size: many; CDR3 DNA: TGTGCCAGCAGCTTACATAATCAGCCCCAGCATTTT; CDR3 protein: CASSLHNQPQHF
J gene: TRBJ1-1; D gene: TRBD1; V gene: TRBV3-1; clone size: NA; CDR3 DNA: TGTGCCAGCAGCCCGCAATTGACAGGGGGGGAAGCTTTCTTT; CDR3 protein: CASSPQLTGGEAFF
J gene: TRBJ2-5; D gene: NA; V gene: TRBV2; clone size: few; CDR3 DNA: TGTGCCAGCAGTGAAGTGGAGGGTCGGTACTTC; CDR3 protein: CASSEVEGRYF
J gene: TRBJ2-5; D gene: TRBD2; V gene: TRBV6-2/TRBV6-3; clone size: few; CDR3 DNA: TGTGCCAGCAGTCCTCCCCCTAGCGGCCAAGAGACCCAGTACTTC; CDR3 protein: CASSPPPSGQETQYF
J gene: TRBJ1-6; D gene: NA; V gene: TRBV7-9; clone size: many; CDR3 DNA: TGTGCCAGCAGCCCAGGAGGAAGGGGGTATAATTCACCCCTCCACTTT; CDR3 protein: CASSPGGRGYNSPLHF
J gene: TRBJ1-5; D gene: TRBD1; V gene: TRBV5-6; clone size: few; CDR3 DNA: TGTGCCAGCAGCTTAGGGACAGGTTTTAGCAATCAGCCCCAGCATTTT; CDR3 protein: CASSLGTGFSNQPQHF
J gene: TRBJ1-5; D gene: NA; V gene: TRBV7-2; clone size: many; CDR3 DNA: TGTGCCAGCAGCTTATTGCAGGGCAATCAGCCCCAGCATTTT; CDR3 protein: CASSLLQGNQPQHF
J gene: TRBJ2-5; D gene: TRBD2; V gene: TRBV19; clone size: NA; CDR3 DNA: TGTGCCAACCCGGGTAGACTAGCGGGAGAGGAGACCCAGTACTTC; CDR3 protein: CANPGRLAGEETQYF
J gene: TRBJ1-2; D gene: NA; V gene: TRBV4-1; clone size: NA; CDR3 DNA: TGCGCCAGCAGCCAAGGTAGGGCCTTGGATATGACCTTC; CDR3 protein: CASSQGRALDMTF
J gene: TRBJ2-7; D gene: NA; V gene: TRBV20-1; clone size: NA; CDR3 DNA: TGCAGTGCACTAGGGGGCTACGAGCAGTACTTC; CDR3 protein: CSALGGYEQYF
J gene: TRBJ1-1; D gene: TRBD1; V gene: TRBV18; clone size: NA; CDR3 DNA: TGTGCCAGCTCACCTGGACAGGGCGCGAACACTGAAGCTTTCTTT; CDR3 protein: CASSPGQGANTEAFF
J gene: TRBJ1-1; D gene: TRBD1; V gene: TRBV24-1; clone size: few; CDR3 DNA: TGTGCCACCAGTGATTCGACAGGGCTTAACACTGAAGCTTTCTTT; CDR3 protein: CATSDSTGLNTEAFF
J gene: TRBJ2-3; D gene: NA; V gene: TRBV7-2; clone size: few; CDR3 DNA: TGTGCCAGCAGCTTTCGTACACTTACAGATACGCAGTATTTT; CDR3 protein: CASSFRTLTDTQYF
J gene: TRBJ1-1; D gene: NA; V gene: TRBV5-4; clone size: NA; CDR3 DNA: TGTGCCAGCAGCTTGGAGCTAGGGAGAGGGGGCACTGAAGCTTTCTTT; CDR3 protein: CASSLELGRGGTEAFF
J gene: TRBJ1-2; D gene: NA; V gene: TRBV19; clone size: NA; CDR3 DNA: TGTGCCACCGAAAAAGGGGATTCCAACTATGGCTACACCTTC; CDR3 protein: CATEKGDSNYGYTF
J gene: TRBJ2-3; D gene: NA; V gene: TRBV11-3; clone size: NA; CDR3 DNA: TGTGCCAGCAGCTTATACGGCCCCGGGAAAGATACGCAGTATTTT; CDR3 protein: CASSLYGPGKDTQYF
J gene: TRBJ1-5; D gene: NA; V gene: TRBV12-3/TRBV12-4; clone size: few; CDR3 DNA: TGTGCCAGCAGTTTCCCCACAGGGCCCCGCAATCAGCCCCAGCATTTT; CDR3 protein: CASSFPTGPRNQPQHF
J gene: TRBJ1-3; D gene: TRBD1; V gene: TRBV12-3/TRBV12-4; clone size: many; CDR3 DNA: TGTGCCAGCAGTTTAAATCACAGGGGAACGTGGACCTCTGGAAACACCATATATTTT; CDR3 protein: CASSLNHRGTWTSGNTIYF
J gene: TRBJ2-1; D gene: NA; V gene: TRBV20-1; clone size: few; CDR3 DNA: TGCAGTGCCCGGACGGGACTTAGGGCCTACAATGAGCAGTTCTTC; CDR3 protein: CSARTGLRAYNEQFF
J gene: TRBJ2-5; D gene: TRBD2; V gene: TRBV27; clone size: NA; CDR3 DNA: TGTGCCAGCAGTACAGGGACTAGCGGGGTGTACCAAGAGACCCAGTACTTC; CDR3 protein: CASSTGTSGVYQETQYF
J gene: TRBJ2-7; D gene: TRBD2; V gene: TRBV19; clone size: NA; CDR3 DNA: TGTGCCACAACTAGCGACAGCCCATACGAGCAGTACTTC; CDR3 protein: CATTSDSPYEQYF
J gene: TRBJ2-5; D gene: NA; V gene: TRBV15; clone size: few; CDR3 DNA: TGTGCCACCAGCAGAGTTCTCTCCATACACCAAGAGACCCAGTACTTC; CDR3 protein: CATSRVLSIHQETQYF
J gene: TRBJ1-2; D gene: NA; V gene: TRBV5-4; clone size: few; CDR3 DNA: TGTGCCAGCAGCTTGGCAGGGGCCCCGAGGTATGGCTACACCTTC; CDR3 protein: CASSLAGAPRYGYTF